These T cell receptor beta chains were read from a single sample in a study of blood T cell repertoires in COVID-19. Produced via immunoSEQ multiplex PCR; TCRdb's table is partial and in-frame only. Of 210,000 or so clones listed, about 90% are singletons. The specimen was peripheral blood. These receptors were taken from a man aged 45-65 years with acute or convalescent COVID-19. CDR3s include the opening cysteine and the closing phenylalanine or tryptophan. A D gene is named only where the DNA matches it firmly. Clone size is given for some rows only: seen once, a few or many times, or a class if the clone is expanded.

d_call	v_call	j_call	clone_size	cdr3_aa	cdr3_nt
-	TRBV6-6	TRBJ1-3	-	CASSREGSGNTIYF	TGTGCCAGCAGCAGGGAGGGGTCTGGAAACACCATATATTTT
-	TRBV7-3	TRBJ2-7	-	CASSLTRDDSYEQYF	TGTGCCAGCAGCTTAACGCGGGATGACTCCTACGAGCAGTACTTC
TRBD2	TRBV4-2	TRBJ2-5	-	CASSASGGQETQYF	TGTGCCAGCAGCGCCTCGGGGGGCCAAGAGACCCAGTACTTC
-	TRBV2	TRBJ2-5	-	CASSENLAQGETQYF	TGTGCCAGCAGTGAAAATCTAGCGCAAGGAGAGACCCAGTACTTC
-	TRBV6-5	TRBJ2-5	once	CASKRGPQETQYF	TGTGCCAGCAAAAGGGGCCCGCAAGAGACCCAGTACTTC
TRBD2	TRBV27	TRBJ2-3	-	CASTPRTSGRGLRSTDTQYF	TGTGCCAGCACTCCACGGACTAGCGGGAGGGGGTTGAGGAGCACAGATACGCAGTATTTT
-	TRBV27	TRBJ1-2	-	CASSPSRPNYGYTF	TGTGCCAGCAGCCCCTCCAGGCCAAACTATGGCTACACCTTC
TRBD1	TRBV6-5	TRBJ2-1	-	CAVAWTGNNEQFF	TGTGCCGTTGCGTGGACAGGGAACAATGAGCAGTTCTTC
TRBD2	TRBV3-1/TRBV3-2	TRBJ2-5	-	CASAEMGLAGLGETQYF	TGTGCCAGCGCCGAAATGGGACTAGCGGGATTAGGGGAGACCCAGTACTTC
TRBD1	TRBV23-1	TRBJ1-2	-	CASSPRPGTAFFSYTF	TGCGCCAGCAGTCCACGTCCCGGGACAGCCTTTTTTAGCTACACCTTC
TRBD1	TRBV3-1/TRBV3-2	TRBJ1-1	-	CASSLGGGHYLGAFF	TGTGCCAGCAGCCTTGGAGGGGGCCACTACCTAGGGGCTTTCTTT
TRBD1	TRBV7-2	TRBJ1-2	-	CASSEGQGIGGYTF	TGTGCCAGCAGCGAGGGACAGGGAATAGGTGGCTACACCTTC
-	TRBV6-5	TRBJ1-6	-	CASSYSNLWSSPLHF	TGTGCCAGCAGTTACTCGAATCTCTGGAGTTCACCCCTCCACTTT
TRBD1	TRBV29-1	TRBJ1-2	-	CSGGQEVPYGYTF	TGCAGCGGTGGACAGGAGGTTCCCTATGGCTACACCTTC
-	TRBV28	TRBJ2-7	-	CASTKGTPYEQYF	TGTGCCAGCACCAAGGGGACACCCTACGAGCAGTACTTC
-	TRBV4-2	TRBJ1-2	few	CASSFAGVNYGYTF	TGTGCCAGCAGCTTTGCAGGGGTCAACTATGGCTACACCTTC
-	TRBV6-2/TRBV6-3	TRBJ1-1	-	CASSWAFTSNTEAFF	TGTGCCAGCAGTTGGGCCTTTACGTCTAACACTGAAGCTTTCTTT
TRBD1	TRBV9	TRBJ1-2	few	CASSAGQGHNYGYTF	TGTGCCAGCAGCGCAGGACAGGGACATAACTATGGCTACACCTTC
-	TRBV7-8	TRBJ1-5	-	CASSSGGGLGQPQHF	TGTGCCAGCAGCTCGGGGGGGGGCCTGGGTCAGCCCCAGCATTTT
-	TRBV7-9	TRBJ2-5	few	CASSPRANQETQYF	TGTGCCAGCAGCCCCAGGGCTAACCAAGAGACCCAGTACTTC
TRBD1	TRBV2	TRBJ1-5	-	CASARQGSNQPQHF	TGTGCCAGCGCCCGACAGGGCAGCAATCAGCCCCAGCATTTT
TRBD1	TRBV19	TRBJ1-5	-	CASNDGQGNYQPQHF	TGTGCCAGTAACGACGGACAGGGAAATTATCAGCCCCAGCATTTT